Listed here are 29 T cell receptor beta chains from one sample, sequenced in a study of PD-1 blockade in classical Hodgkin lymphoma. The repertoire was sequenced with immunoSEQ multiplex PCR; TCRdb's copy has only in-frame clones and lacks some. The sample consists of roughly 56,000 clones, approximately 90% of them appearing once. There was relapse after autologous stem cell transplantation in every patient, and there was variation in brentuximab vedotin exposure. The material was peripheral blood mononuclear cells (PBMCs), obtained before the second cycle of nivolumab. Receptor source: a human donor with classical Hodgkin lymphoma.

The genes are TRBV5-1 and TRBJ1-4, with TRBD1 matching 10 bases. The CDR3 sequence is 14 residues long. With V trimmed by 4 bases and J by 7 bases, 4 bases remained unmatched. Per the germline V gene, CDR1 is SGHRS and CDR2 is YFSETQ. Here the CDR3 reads CASSQDRGSEKLFF. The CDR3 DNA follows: TGCGCCAGCAGCCAGGACAGGGGGTCTGAAAAACTGTTTTTT.

Here the CDR3 reads CASSLGSYQETQYF. The DNA for the CDR3 is TGTGCCAGCAGCCTAGGCAGCTACCAAGAGACCCAGTACTTC. The V gene is TRBV9, the J gene TRBJ2-5; D is unresolved. CDR1 and CDR2 (germline): SGDLS, YYNGEE. The V end lost 4 bases, the J end lost 0 bases, and 10 bases lay between the germline ends. The CDR3 runs 14 residues. Complete variable domain (other parts from reference TRBV9 and TRBJ2-5): DSGVTQTPKHLITATGQRVTLRCSPRSGDLSVYWYQQSLDQGLQFLIQYYNGEERAKGNILERFSAQQFPDLHSELNLSSLELGDSALYFCASSLGSYQETQYFGPGTRLLVL.

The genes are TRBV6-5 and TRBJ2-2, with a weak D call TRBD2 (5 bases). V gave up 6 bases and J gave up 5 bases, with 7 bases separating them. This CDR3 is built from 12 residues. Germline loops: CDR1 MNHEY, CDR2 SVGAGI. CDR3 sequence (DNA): TGTGCCAGCAGGTCGGGGACCGGGGAGCTGTTTTTT. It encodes CASRSGTGELFF.

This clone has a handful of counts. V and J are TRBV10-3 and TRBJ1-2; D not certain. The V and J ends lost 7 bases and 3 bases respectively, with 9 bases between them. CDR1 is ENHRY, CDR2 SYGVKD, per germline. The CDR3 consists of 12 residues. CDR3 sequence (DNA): TGTGCCATCACTGACGAGGACTATGGCTACACCTTC. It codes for CAITDEDYGYTF.

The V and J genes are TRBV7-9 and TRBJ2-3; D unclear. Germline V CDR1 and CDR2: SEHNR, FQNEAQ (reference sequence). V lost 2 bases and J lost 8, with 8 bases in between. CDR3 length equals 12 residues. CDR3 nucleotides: TGTGCCAGCAGCTTAACCGGAGCTACGCAGTATTTT. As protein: CASSLTGATQYF. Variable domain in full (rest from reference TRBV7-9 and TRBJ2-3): DTGVSQNPRHKITKRGQNVTFRCDPISEHNRLYWYRQTLGQGPEFLTYFQNEAQLEKSRLLSDRFSAERPKGSFSTLEIQRTEQGDSAMYLCASSLTGATQYFGPGTRLTVL.

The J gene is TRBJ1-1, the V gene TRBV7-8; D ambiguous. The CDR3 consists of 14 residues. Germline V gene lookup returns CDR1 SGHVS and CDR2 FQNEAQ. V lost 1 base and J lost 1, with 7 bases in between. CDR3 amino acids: CASSLVFQNTEAFF. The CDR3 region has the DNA TGTGCCAGCAGCTTAGTCTTTCAGAACACTGAAGCTTTCTTT.

CDR3 sequence: CASSIFGTNSPLHF. CDR3 nucleotide sequence: TGTGCCAGTAGTATCTTTGGGACTAATTCACCCCTCCACTTT. This rearrangement joins TRBV19 to TRBJ1-6; D might be TRBD1 (5 bases). From germline, CDR1 is LNHDA and CDR2 SQIVND (reference sequence). CDR3 length: 14 amino acids. V lost 3 bases to trimming and J lost 6 bases, with 9 bases between them. Together with reference TRBV19 and TRBJ1-6, the CDR3 gives the full variable domain: DGGITQSPKYLFRKEGQNVTLSCEQNLNHDAMYWYRQDPGQGLRLIYYSQIVNDFQKGDIAEGYSVSREKKESFPLTVTSAQKNPTAFYLCASSIFGTNSPLHFGNGTRLTVT.

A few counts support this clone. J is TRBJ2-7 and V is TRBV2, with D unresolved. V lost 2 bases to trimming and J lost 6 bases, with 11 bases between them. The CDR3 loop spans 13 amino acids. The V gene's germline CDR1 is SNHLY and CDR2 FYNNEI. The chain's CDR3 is CASSETRFGEQYF. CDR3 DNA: TGTGCCAGCAGTGAAACTCGTTTCGGCGAGCAGTACTTC.

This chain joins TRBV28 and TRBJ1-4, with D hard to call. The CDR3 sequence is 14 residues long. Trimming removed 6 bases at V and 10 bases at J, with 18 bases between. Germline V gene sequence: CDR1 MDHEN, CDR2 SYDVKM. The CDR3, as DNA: TGTGCCAGCAGCCTTCCTTCGGGTGTCGGAAAACTGTTTTTT. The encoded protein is CASSLPSGVGKLFF.

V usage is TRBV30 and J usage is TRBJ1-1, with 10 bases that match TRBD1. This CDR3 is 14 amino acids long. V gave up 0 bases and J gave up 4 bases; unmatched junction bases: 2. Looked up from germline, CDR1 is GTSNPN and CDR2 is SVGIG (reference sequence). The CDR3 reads CAWSVGQGSTEAFF. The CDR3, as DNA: TGTGCCTGGAGTGTGGGACAGGGGAGCACTGAAGCTTTCTTT.

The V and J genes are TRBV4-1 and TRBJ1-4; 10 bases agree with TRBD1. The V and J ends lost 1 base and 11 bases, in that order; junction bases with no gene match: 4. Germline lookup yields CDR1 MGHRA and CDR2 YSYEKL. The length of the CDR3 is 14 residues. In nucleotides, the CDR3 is TGCGCCAGCAGCCAAGCGGGGACAGGGGATAAACTGTTTTTT. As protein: CASSQAGTGDKLFF.

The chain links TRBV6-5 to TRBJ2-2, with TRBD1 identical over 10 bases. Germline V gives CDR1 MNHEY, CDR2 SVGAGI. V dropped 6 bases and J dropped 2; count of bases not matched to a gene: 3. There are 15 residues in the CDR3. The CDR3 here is CASRQTGGNTGELFF. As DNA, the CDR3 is TGTGCCAGCAGACAGACAGGGGGCAACACCGGGGAGCTGTTTTTT.

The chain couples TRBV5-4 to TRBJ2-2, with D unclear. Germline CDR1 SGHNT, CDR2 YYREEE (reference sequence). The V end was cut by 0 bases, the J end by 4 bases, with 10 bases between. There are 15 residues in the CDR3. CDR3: CASSLVVGFTGELFF. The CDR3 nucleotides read TGTGCCAGCAGCTTGGTGGTAGGGTTCACCGGGGAGCTGTTTTTT.

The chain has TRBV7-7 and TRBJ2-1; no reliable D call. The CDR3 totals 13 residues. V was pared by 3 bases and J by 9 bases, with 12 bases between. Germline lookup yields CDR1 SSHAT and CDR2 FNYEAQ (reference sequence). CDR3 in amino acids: CASSFPTSGEQFF. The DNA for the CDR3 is TGTGCCAGCAGCTTCCCCACGTCTGGTGAGCAGTTCTTC.

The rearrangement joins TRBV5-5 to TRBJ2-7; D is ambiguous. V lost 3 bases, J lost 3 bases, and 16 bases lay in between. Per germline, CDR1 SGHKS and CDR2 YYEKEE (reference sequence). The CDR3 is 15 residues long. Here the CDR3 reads CASSYIGAGVYEQYF. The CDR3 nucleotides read TGTGCCAGCAGCTACATAGGCGCTGGGGTCTACGAGCAGTACTTC.

The chain's CDR3 is CASSGGTGRAGELFF. The CDR3 DNA is TGTGCCAGCAGCGGCGGGACCGGGAGGGCTGGGGAGCTGTTTTTT. The chain uses TRBV9 and TRBJ2-2; 8 bases are shared with TRBD2. The ends lost 3 bases at V and 8 bases at J; junction bases unmatched: 9. CDR1 is SGDLS, CDR2 YYNGEE, per germline. The CDR3 totals 15 residues.

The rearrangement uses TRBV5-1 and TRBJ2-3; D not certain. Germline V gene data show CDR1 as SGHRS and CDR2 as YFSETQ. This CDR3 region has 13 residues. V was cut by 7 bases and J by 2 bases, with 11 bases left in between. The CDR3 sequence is CASQQFPTDTQYF. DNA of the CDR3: TGCGCCAGCCAGCAGTTTCCCACAGATACGCAGTATTTT.

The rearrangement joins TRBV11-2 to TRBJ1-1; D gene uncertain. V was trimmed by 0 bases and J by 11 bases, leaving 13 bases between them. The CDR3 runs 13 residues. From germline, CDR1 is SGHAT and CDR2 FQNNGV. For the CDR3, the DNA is TGTGCCAGCAGCTTAGATCGTTGGGGTGGTGCTTTCTTT. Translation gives CASSLDRWGGAFF.

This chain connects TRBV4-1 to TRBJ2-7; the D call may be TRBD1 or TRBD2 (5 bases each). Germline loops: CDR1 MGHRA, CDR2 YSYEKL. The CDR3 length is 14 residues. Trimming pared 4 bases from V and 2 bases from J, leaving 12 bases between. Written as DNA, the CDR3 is TGCGCCAGCAGCCCCACCCAGGGAGCCTACGAGCAGTACTTC. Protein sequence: CASSPTQGAYEQYF.

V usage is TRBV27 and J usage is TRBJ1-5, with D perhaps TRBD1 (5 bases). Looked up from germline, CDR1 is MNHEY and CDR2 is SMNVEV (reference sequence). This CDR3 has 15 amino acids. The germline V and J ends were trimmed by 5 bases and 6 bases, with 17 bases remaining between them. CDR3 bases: TGTGCCAGCAGTCCTGGCTCAGTGGGGGGTCAGCCCCAGCATTTT. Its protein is CASSPGSVGGQPQHF.

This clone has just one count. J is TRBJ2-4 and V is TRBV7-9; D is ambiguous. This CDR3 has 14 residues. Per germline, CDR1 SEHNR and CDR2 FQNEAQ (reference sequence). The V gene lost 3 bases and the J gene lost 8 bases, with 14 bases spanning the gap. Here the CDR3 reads CASSFSGPPDIQYF. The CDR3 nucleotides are TGTGCCAGCAGCTTCTCCGGACCGCCAGACATTCAGTACTTC.

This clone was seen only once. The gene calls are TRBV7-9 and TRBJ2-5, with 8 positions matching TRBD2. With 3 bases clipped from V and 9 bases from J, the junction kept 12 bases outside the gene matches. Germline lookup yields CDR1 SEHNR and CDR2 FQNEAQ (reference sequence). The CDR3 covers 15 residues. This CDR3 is CASSLSLDPGRAQYF. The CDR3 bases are TGTGCCAGCAGCTTGTCGCTCGATCCCGGGAGGGCCCAGTACTTC.

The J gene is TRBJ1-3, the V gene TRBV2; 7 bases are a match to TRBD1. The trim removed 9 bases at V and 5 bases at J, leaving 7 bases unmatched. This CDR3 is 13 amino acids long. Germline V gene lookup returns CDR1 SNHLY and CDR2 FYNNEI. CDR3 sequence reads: CASIKQGRNTIYF. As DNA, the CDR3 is TGTGCCAGTATAAAACAGGGGAGAAACACCATATATTTT.

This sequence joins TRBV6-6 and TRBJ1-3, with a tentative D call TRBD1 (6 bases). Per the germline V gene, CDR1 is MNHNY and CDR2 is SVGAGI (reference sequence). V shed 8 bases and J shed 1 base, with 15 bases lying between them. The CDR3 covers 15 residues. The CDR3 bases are TGTGCCAGCCAAACCGACAGGAGATCTGGAAACACCATATATTTT. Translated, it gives CASQTDRRSGNTIYF.

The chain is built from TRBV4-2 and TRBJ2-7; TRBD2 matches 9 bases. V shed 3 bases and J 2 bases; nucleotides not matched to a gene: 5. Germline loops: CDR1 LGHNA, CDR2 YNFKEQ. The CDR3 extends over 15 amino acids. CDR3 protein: CASSHLAGHPYEQYF. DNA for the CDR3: TGTGCCAGCAGCCACCTAGCGGGGCATCCCTACGAGCAGTACTTC.

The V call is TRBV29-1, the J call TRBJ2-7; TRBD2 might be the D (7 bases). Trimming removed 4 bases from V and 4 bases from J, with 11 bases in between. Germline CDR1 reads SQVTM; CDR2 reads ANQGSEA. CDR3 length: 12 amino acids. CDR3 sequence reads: CSVGGGGYEQYF. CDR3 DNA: TGCAGCGTTGGGGGAGGGGGTTACGAGCAGTACTTC.

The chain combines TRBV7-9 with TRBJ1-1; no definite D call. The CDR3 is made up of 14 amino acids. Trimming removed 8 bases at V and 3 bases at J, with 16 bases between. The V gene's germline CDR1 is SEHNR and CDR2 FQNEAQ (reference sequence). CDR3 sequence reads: CASAILSVDTEAFF. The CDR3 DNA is TGTGCCAGCGCCATCCTATCTGTGGACACTGAAGCTTTCTTT.

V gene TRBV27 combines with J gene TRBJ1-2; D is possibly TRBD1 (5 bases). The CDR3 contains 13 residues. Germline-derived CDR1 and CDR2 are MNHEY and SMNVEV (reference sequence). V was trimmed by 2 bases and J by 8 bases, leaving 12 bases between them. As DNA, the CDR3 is TGTGCCAGCAGTTTACAGGGACCGGGCGGCTACACCTTC. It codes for CASSLQGPGGYTF.

The CDR3 DNA reads TGCGCCAGCAGTCAAAACCAACCGGGACAGGGTATCGAGCAGTACTTC. As protein: CASSQNQPGQGIEQYF. The chain joins TRBV23-1 to TRBJ2-7, with TRBD1 matching 9 bases. TRBV23-1 counts as an open reading frame of uncertain function. Trimming at V came to 2 bases and at J to 6 bases, leaving 11 bases not matched to a gene. There are 16 residues in the CDR3.